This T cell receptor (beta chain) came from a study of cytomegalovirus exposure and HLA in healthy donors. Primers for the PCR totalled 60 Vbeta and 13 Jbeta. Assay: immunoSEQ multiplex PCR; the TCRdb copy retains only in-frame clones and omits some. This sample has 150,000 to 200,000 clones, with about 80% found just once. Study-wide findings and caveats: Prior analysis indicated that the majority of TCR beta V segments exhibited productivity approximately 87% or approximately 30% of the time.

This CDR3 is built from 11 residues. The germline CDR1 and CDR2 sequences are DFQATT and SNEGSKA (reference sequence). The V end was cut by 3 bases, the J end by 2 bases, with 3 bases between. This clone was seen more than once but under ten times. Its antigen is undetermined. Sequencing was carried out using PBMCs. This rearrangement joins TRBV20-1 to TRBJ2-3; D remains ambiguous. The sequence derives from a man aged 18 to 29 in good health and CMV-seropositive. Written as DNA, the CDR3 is TGCAGTGCTAGCCTCACAGATACGCAGTATTTT. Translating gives CSASLTDTQYF.